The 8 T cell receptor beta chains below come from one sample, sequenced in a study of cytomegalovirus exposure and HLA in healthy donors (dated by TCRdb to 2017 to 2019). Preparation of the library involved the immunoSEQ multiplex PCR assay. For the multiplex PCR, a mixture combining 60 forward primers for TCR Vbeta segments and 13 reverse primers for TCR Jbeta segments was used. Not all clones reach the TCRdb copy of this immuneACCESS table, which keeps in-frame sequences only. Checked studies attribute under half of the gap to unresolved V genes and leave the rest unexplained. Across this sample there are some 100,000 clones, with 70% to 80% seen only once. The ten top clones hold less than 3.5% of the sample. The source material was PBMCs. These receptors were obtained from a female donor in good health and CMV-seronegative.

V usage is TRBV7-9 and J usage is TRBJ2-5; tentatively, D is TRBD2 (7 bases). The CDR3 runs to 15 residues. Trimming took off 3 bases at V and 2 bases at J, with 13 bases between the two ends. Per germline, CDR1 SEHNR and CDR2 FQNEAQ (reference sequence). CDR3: CASSFRGGVQETQYF. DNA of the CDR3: TGTGCCAGCAGCTTCCGAGGGGGGGTTCAAGAGACCCAGTACTTC.

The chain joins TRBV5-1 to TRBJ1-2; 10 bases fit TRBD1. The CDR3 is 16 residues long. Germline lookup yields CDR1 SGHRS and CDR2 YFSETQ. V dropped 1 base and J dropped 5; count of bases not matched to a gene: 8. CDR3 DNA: TGCGCCAGCAGCTTGAAGACAGGGGGCGTTTCATATGGCTACACCTTC. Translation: CASSLKTGGVSYGYTF.

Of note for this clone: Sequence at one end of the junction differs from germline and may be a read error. CDR3 sequence: CSSSSPPDRTLNTEAFF. Here the CDR3 DNA reads TGTTCCAGCAGCTCACCCCCCGACAGGACCTTGAACACTGAAGCTTTCTTT. This rearrangement joins TRBV7-9 to TRBJ1-1; weak D call: TRBD1 (6 bases). The germline V gene has CDR1 SEHNR and CDR2 FQNEAQ (reference sequence). CDR3 length: 17 amino acids.

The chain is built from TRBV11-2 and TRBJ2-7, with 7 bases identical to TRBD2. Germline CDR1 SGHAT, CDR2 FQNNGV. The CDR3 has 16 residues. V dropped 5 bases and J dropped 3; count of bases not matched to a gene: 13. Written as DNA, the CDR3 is TGTGCCAGCAGCCCCCGGGGAAGCGGGGTCGGCTACGAGCAGTACTTC. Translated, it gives CASSPRGSGVGYEQYF. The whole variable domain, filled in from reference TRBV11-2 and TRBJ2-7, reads EAGVAQSPRYKIIEKRQSVAFWCNPISGHATLYWYQQILGQGPKLLIQFQNNGVVDDSQLPKDRFSAERLKGVDSTLKIQPAKLEDSAVYLCASSPRGSGVGYEQYFGPGTRLTVT.

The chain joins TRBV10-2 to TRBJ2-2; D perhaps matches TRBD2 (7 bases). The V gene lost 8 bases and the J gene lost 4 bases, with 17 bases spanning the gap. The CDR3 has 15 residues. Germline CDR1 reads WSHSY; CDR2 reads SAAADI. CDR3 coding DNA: TGCGCCAGCCGGAGGGGGGGCGAGAGCACCGGGGAGCTGTTTTTT. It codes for CASRRGGESTGELFF.

The CDR3 protein is CASRPQSQGITEAFF. The DNA of the CDR3 is TGCGCCAGTCGTCCGCAATCGCAGGGGATCACTGAAGCTTTCTTT. The chain is built from TRBV5-1 and TRBJ1-1, with a weak D call TRBD1 (6 bases). The length of the CDR3 is 15 residues. In germline, CDR1 is SGHRS, CDR2 YFSETQ. V lost 8 bases to trimming and J lost 4 bases, with 21 bases between them.

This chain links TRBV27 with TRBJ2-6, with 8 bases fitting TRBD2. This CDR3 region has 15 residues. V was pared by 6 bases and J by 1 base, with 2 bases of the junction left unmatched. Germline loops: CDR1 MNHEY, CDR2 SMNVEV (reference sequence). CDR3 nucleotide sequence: TGTGCCAGCAGGGCGGGGGGTTCTGGGGCCAACGTCCTGACTTTC. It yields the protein CASRAGGSGANVLTF.

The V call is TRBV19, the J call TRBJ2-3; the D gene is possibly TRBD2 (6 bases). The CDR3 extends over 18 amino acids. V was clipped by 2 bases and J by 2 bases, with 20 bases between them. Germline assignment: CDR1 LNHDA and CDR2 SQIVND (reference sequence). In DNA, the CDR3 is TGTGCCAGTAGTATAAAATTGTCTAGCGTGACCTTCACAGATACGCAGTATTTT. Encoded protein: CASSIKLSSVTFTDTQYF.